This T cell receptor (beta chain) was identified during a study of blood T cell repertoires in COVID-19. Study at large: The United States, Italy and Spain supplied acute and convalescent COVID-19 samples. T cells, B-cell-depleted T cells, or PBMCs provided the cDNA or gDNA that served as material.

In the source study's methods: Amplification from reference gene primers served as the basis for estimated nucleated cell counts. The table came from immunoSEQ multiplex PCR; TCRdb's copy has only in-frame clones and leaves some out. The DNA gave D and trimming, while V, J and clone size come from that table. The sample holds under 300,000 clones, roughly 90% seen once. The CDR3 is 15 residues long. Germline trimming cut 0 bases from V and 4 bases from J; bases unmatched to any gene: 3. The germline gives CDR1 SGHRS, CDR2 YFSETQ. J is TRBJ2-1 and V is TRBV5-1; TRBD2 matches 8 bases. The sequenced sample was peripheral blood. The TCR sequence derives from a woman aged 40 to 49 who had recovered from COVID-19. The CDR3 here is CASSLDGGAYNEQFF. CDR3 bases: TGCGCCAGCAGCTTGGACGGGGGGGCTTACAATGAGCAGTTCTTC.